This is a list of T cell receptor beta chains from one sample in a study of blood T cell repertoires in COVID-19. The assay was immunoSEQ multiplex PCR, and TCRdb's table has in-frame clones only and misses some. The table includes about 190,000 clones, 75% to 80% detected once. Sequencing was performed on peripheral blood. These receptors came from a woman aged 70-85 years with acute or convalescent COVID-19. CDR3s include the opening cysteine and the closing phenylalanine or tryptophan. A D gene is named only where the DNA matches it firmly.

D,J,V,DNA,CDR3
NA,TRBJ2-1,TRBV10-3,TGTGCCATCACGGCAGGGACAAATGAGCAGTTCTTC,CAITAGTNEQFF
NA,TRBJ1-1,TRBV5-6,TGTGCCAGCAGCAAGCTGGGTGGGCTTCCAACTACTGAAGCTTTCTTT,CASSKLGGLPTTEAFF
NA,TRBJ2-7,TRBV19,TGTGCCAGTAGGATCCAGACACAGAGCTCCTACGAGCAGTACTTC,CASRIQTQSSYEQYF
TRBD2,TRBJ2-7,TRBV13,TGTGCCAGCAGCCATAGCGGGACATCCTACGAGCAGTACTTC,CASSHSGTSYEQYF
NA,TRBJ1-2,TRBV30,TGTGCCTGGAGTGTAAGGGGGTTGAGCTATGGCTACACCTTC,CAWSVRGLSYGYTF
NA,TRBJ2-7,TRBV10-2,TGCGCCAGCAGTGATCCCGGACTTTCTAGCTCCTACGAGCAGTACTTC,CASSDPGLSSSYEQYF
NA,TRBJ2-7,TRBV5-1,TGCGCCAGCAGCTTAAGTGAGGGCGAGCAGTACTTC,CASSLSEGEQYF
TRBD1,TRBJ2-7,TRBV28,TGTGCCAGCACCTCCGGGACAGGTTTCTACGAGCAGTACTTC,CASTSGTGFYEQYF
TRBD1,TRBJ1-1,TRBV5-1,TGCGCCAGCAGCTTAACAGGGGCGGACACTGAAGCTTTCTTT,CASSLTGADTEAFF
NA,TRBJ1-4,TRBV24-1,TGTGCCCCCAGGGACGCGGGTGAAAAACTGTTTTTT,CAPRDAGEKLFF
TRBD2,TRBJ2-7,TRBV15,TGTGCCACCAGCAGAGATGCTAGCGGAATATACGAGCAGTACTTC,CATSRDASGIYEQYF
NA,TRBJ2-5,TRBV19,TGTGCCAGTAGTATCAGAACGAAAGGCGGGACCCAGTACTTC,CASSIRTKGGTQYF
TRBD1,TRBJ1-4,TRBV3-1/TRBV3-2,TGTGCCAGCAGCCAAGATCGGACAGGGGGCTTTGAAAAACTGTTTTTT,CASSQDRTGGFEKLFF
TRBD1,TRBJ1-2,TRBV6-6,TGTGCCAGCAGTCCACATAGGACAGGGGGCTTGGATGGCTACACCTTC,CASSPHRTGGLDGYTF